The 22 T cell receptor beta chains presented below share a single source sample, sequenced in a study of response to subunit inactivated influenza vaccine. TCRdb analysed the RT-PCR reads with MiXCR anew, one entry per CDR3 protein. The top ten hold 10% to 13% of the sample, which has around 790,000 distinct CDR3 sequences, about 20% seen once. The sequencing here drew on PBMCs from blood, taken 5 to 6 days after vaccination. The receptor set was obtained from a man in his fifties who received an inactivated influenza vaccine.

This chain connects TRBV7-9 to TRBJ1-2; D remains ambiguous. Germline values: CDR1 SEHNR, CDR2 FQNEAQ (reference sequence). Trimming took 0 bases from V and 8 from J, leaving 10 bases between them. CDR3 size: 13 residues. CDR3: CASSLAYEGGYTF. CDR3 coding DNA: TGTGCCAGCAGCTTAGCGTACGAGGGAGGCTACACCTTC.

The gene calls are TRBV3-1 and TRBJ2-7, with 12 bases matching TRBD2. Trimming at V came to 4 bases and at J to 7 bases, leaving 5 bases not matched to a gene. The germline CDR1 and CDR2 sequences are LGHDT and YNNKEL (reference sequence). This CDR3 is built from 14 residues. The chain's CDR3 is CASSPSGRAGEQYF. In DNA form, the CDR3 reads TGTGCCAGCAGCCCTAGCGGGAGGGCGGGGGAGCAGTACTTC.

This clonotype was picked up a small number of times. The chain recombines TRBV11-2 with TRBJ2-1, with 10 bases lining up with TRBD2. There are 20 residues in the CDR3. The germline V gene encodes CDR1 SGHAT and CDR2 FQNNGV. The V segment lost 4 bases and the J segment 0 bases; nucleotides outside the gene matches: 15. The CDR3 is CASSSSLAGASPSSYNEQFF. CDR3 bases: TGTGCCAGCAGCTCATCTCTAGCGGGGGCCTCCCCGAGCTCCTACAATGAGCAGTTCTTC.

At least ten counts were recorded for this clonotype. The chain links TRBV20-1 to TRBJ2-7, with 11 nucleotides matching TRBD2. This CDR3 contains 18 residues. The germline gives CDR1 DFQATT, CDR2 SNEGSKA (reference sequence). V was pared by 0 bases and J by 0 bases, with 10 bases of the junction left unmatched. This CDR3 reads CSARDFGLAGGPSYEQYF. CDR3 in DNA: TGCAGTGCTAGAGATTTTGGGCTAGCGGGGGGCCCCTCCTACGAGCAGTACTTC.

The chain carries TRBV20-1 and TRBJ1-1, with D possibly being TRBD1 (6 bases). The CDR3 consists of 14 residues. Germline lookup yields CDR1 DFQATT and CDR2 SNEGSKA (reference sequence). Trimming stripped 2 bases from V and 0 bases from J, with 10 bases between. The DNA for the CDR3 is TGCAGTGCTAGAATGGGGGCGATGAACACTGAAGCTTTCTTT. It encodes CSARMGAMNTEAFF.

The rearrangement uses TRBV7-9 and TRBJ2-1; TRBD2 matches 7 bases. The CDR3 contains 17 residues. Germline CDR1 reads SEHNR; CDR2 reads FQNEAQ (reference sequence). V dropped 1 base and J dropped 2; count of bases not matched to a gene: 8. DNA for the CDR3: TGTGCCAGCAGCTTAGGTGTTGGCGGGAGACCCTACAATGAGCAGTTCTTC. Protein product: CASSLGVGGRPYNEQFF.

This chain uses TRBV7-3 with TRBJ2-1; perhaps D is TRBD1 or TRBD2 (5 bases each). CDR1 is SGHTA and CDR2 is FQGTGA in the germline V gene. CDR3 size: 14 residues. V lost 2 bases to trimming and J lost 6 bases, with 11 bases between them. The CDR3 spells CASSLRGAVNEQFF. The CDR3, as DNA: TGTGCCAGCAGCTTACGAGGGGCCGTCAATGAGCAGTTCTTC.

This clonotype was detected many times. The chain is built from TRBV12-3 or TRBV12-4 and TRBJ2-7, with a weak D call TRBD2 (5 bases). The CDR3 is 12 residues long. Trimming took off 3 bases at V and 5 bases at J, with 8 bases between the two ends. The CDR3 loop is CASSFLANEQYF. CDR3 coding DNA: TGTGCCAGCAGTTTTTTAGCGAACGAGCAGTACTTC.

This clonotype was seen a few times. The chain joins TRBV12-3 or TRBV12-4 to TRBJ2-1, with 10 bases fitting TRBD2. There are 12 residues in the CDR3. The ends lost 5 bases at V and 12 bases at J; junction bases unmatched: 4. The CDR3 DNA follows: TGTGCCAGCAGTACCGAGCGGGGGGGGCAGTTCTTC. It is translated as CASSTERGGQFF.

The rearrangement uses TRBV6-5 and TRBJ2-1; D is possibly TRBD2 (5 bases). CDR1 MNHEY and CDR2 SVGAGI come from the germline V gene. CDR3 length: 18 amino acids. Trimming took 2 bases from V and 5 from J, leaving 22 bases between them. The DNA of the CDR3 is TGTGCCAGCAGTTACGAATCCTCCCTGCTAGCTTCCCACAATGAGCAGTTCTTC. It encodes CASSYESSLLASHNEQFF.

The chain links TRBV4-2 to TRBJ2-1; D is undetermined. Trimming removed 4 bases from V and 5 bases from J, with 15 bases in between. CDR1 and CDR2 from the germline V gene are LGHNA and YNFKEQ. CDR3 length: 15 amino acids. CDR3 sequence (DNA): TGTGCCAGCAGCCCGAGTGAGACGATTAACAATGAGCAGTTCTTC. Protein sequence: CASSPSETINNEQFF.

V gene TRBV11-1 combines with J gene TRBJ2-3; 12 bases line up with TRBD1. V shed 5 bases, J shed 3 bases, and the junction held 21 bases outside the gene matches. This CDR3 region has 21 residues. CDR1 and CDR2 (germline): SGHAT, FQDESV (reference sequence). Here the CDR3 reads CASSTLTGWGDRGRWTDTQYF. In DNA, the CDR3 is TGTGCCAGCAGCACACTTACTGGCTGGGGGGACAGGGGGCGCTGGACAGATACGCAGTATTTT.

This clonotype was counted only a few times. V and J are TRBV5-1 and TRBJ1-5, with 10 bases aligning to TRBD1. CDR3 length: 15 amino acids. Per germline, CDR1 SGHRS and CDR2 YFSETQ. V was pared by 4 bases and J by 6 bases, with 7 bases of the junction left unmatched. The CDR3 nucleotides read TGCGCCAGCAGCGAGACAGGGGGCGCGGGTCAGCCCCAGCATTTT. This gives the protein CASSETGGAGQPQHF.

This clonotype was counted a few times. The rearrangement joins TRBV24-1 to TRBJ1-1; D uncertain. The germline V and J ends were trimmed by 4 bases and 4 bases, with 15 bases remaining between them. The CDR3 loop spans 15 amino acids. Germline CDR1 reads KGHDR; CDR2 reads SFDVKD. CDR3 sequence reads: CATSEGRPGGTEAFF. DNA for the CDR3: TGTGCCACCAGTGAGGGCAGGCCGGGTGGCACTGAAGCTTTCTTT.

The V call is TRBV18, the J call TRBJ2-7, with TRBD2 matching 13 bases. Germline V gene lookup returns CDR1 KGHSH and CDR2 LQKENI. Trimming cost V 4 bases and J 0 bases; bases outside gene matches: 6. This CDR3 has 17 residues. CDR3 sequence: CASSRTSGGRTSYEQYF. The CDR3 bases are TGTGCCAGCTCACGGACTAGCGGGGGCCGGACCTCCTACGAGCAGTACTTC.

The CDR3 DNA reads as TGTGCCAGCAGTTACGTACAGGAACAAGAGACCCAGTACTTC. It yields the protein CASSYVQEQETQYF. V is TRBV6-2 or TRBV6-3 and J is TRBJ2-5; TRBD1 is a possible D gene (5 bases). Trimming left V 2 bases short and J 2 bases short, with 9 bases between. The CDR3 totals 14 residues. Germline loops: CDR1 MNHEY, CDR2 SVGEGT.

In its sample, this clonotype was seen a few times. The CDR3 protein is CASSYPPGGELFF. In nucleotides, the CDR3 is TGTGCCAGCAGTTACCCACCCGGGGGGGAGCTGTTTTTT. The chain couples TRBV6-5 to TRBJ2-2, with D uncertain. V was pared by 2 bases and J by 8 bases, with 9 bases between. From germline, CDR1 is MNHEY and CDR2 SVGAGI. The CDR3 covers 13 residues.

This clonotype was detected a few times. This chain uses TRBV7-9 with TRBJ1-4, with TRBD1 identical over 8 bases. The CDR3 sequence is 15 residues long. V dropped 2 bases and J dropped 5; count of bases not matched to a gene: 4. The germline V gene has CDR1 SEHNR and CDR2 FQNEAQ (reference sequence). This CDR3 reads CASSLQGARNEKLFF. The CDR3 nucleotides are TGTGCCAGCAGCTTACAGGGGGCAAGAAATGAAAAACTGTTTTTT.

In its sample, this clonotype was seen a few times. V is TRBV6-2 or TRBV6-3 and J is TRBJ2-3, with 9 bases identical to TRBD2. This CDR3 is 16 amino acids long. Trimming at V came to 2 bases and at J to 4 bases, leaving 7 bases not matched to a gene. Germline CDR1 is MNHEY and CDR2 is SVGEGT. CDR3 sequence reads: CASSYERGAVADTQYF. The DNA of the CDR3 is TGTGCCAGCAGTTACGAGCGGGGGGCTGTCGCAGATACGCAGTATTTT.

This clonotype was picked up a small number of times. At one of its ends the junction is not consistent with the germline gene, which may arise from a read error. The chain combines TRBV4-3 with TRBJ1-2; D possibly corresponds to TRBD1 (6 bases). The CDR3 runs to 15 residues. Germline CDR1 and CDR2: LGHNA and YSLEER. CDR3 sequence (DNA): TGCGCCAGCAGCCAAGAGGCGGGGGCTAACCATGGCTACACCTTC. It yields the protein CASSQEAGANHGYTF.

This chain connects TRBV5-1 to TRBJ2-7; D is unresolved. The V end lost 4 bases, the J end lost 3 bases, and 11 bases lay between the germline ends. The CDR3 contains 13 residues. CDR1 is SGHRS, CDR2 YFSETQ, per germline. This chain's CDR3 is CASSGVKDYEQYF. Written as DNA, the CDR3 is TGCGCCAGCAGCGGGGTAAAGGACTACGAGCAGTACTTC.

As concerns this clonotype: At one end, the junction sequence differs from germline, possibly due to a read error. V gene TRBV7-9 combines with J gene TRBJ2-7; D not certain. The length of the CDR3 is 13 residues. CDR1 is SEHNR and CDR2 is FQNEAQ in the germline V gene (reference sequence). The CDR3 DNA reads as TGTGCCAGCAGCTCACCCCTCCCTAGTACCTCTGTCTTC. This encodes CASSSPLPSTSVF.